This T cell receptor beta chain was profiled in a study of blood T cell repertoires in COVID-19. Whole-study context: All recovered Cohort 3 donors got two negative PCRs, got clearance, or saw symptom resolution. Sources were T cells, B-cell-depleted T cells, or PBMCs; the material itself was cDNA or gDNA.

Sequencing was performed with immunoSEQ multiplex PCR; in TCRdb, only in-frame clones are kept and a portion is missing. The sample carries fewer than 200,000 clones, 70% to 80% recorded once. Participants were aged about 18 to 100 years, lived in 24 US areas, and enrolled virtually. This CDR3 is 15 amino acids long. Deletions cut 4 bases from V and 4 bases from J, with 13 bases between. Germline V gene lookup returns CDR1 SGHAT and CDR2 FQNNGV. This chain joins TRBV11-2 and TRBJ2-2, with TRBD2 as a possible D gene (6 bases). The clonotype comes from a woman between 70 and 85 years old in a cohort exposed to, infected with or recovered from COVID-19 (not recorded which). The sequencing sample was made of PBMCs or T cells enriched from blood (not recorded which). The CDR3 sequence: CASSSTLASTGELFF. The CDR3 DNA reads TGTGCCAGCAGCTCAACCCTAGCGAGCACCGGGGAGCTGTTTTTT.